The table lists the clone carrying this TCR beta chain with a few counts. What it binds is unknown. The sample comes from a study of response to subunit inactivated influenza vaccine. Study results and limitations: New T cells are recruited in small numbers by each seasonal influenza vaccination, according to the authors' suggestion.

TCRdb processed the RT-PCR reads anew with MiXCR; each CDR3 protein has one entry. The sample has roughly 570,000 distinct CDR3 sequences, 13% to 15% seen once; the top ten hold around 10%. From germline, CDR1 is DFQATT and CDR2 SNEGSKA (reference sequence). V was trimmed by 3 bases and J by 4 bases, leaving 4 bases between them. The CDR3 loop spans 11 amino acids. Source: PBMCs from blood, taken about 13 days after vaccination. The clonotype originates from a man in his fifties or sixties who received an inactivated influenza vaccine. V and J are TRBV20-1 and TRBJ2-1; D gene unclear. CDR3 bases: TGCAGTGCTAGGAGATACAATGAGCAGTTCTTC. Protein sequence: CSARRYNEQFF.